The TCR beta chain described here comes from a study of memory CD8 T cells in hepatitis C reinfection (dated by TCRdb to about 2017). Background for the entire study: Of the five donors, three spontaneously resolved two consecutive HCV infections, and two cleared a primary infection but developed chronic infection after reinfection. HCV reinfection was defined by a positive HCV RNA test following two negative tests taken at least 60 days apart. Between about 2008 and 2013, five reinfection cases with stored pre-reinfection samples were identified. In roughly five donors, the study followed the TCR beta repertoire of virus-specific CD8 T cells over time through an HCV reinfection episode. Pre-reinfection samples were obtained between 55 and 20 weeks before detection of reinfection. Participants who had resolved a prior HCV infection were followed every 3 months in the reinfection study.

General study outcomes and caveats: Because only 4 to 6 donors were included, definitive conclusions about public clonotypes linked to secondary clearance could not be reached by the study.

Trimming accounts for 11 bases at V and 2 bases at J, while the number of junction bases matched to no gene is 9. CDR1 and CDR2, looked up from the germline V gene, are MDHEN and SYDVKM. The CDR3, cysteine through phenylalanine, is 14 amino acids long. Of the read, only the CDR3 DNA is kept; its 42 bases are in frame from base 1. The time point label, read with the paper, signifies: pre-reinfection, 55 to 20 weeks before reinfection detection. Sorted cells were sequenced directly ex vivo, with no in vitro expansion before TCR sequencing. The donors were people who inject drugs and were enrolled in Canada's Montreal Acute Hepatitis C Cohort Study (HEPCO). As controls, total naive CD8 T cells were sorted as viable CD3+ CD8+ CD45RO- cells from a couple of donors at all three reinfection time points. Before sorting, cryopreserved peripheral blood mononuclear cells were thawed, and CD8 T cells were purified from the thawed cells. The MACS CD8+ T cell Isolation Kit was used to enrich CD8 T cells by negative selection. Cells were sorted on a BD FACSAria II sorter running FACSDiva software, and FlowJo was used to analyze the data.

To note about this clone: The clone's antigen remains unknown. No much larger clone is present one base from it, and per-base qualities are unavailable.

Library construction relied on the immunoSEQ multiplex PCR assay. Genomic DNA was extracted from the sorted cells, and Adaptive Biotechnologies' automated high-throughput method was used to sequence the TCR beta V, D and J regions. A two-step, bias-controlled multiplex PCR was used to amplify CDR3 regions. An Illumina instrument was used to sequence the amplified TCR beta libraries. In the original analysis: Demultiplexed reads were processed to reduce amplification and sequencing bias, and the IMGT database was used to assign CDR3 sequences to gene families. ImmunoSEQ software version 2.0 was used to analyze repertoire data. Out-of-frame sequences and sequences containing stop codons in the CDR3 were removed from the clonotype lists. Clonotypes with a frequency below 0.01% were excluded because such low-frequency clonotypes corresponded to less than one cell. Richness was calculated by dividing observed richness by the number of input cells, and evenness was calculated by dividing Shannon entropy by the log of observed richness. Repertoire diversity and the similarity between time points were measured using Simpson diversity and Morisita-Horn overlap indices. Clonotypes were categorized as dominant (>1%), sub-dominant (0.5-0.99%), low abundance (0.1-0.49%) or lowest abundance (<0.1%). A germline index was calculated as total CDR3 length minus total nucleotide additions, divided by total CDR3 length. Imported from immuneACCESS, the table was reduced by TCRdb to in-frame sequences with V and J called. These copies leave out some clones; in studies compared against another copy, an unresolved V gene accounts for under half, and the cause of the remainder is not known. That table furnishes V, J and clone size, whereas the DNA furnished D and trimming. This sample has approximately 52,000 clones in its table, and roughly 91% of those were observed once. Jointly, the top ten make up roughly 0.99% of the sample.

The receptor's source is a young man with hepatitis C virus infection. The V and J segments used are TRBV28 and TRBJ1-5, with TRBD1 identical over 7 junction bases. The source material was naive CD8+ T cells sorted from blood. The meaning of the sample's cell subset or site label: total naive CD8+CD45RO- T cells. The nucleotide sequence is given as TGTGCCCTTCAGGGGGTAACAGGCAATCAGCCCCAGCATTTT. Its translation reads: CALQGVTGNQPQHF.